Listed here are 25 T cell receptor beta chains from one sample, sequenced in a study of cytomegalovirus exposure and HLA in healthy donors. The primer mix had 60 Vbeta and 13 Jbeta primers. Only in-frame clones appear in the TCRdb table, and some are missing; sequencing was by immunoSEQ multiplex PCR. The sample spans 150,000 to 200,000 clones; the ten largest clones claim approximately 0.72%. Input material: PBMCs. The source of these receptors is a woman aged 18-29 years in good health and CMV-seropositive.

The chain joins TRBV14 to TRBJ1-1, with unresolved D. Looked up from germline, CDR1 is SGHDN and CDR2 is FVKESK. Trimming took 1 base from V and 3 from J, leaving 9 bases between them. CDR3 length: 14 residues. The CDR3 coding sequence is TGTGCCAGCAGCCAAGTAGGGAGGTACACTGAAGCTTTCTTT. Protein product: CASSQVGRYTEAFF.

As DNA, the CDR3 is TGTGCCAGCGGTTCTCAAGGAGCGTCTAGGAAGTTCTTC. Amino acid sequence: CASGSQGASRKFF. The chain uses TRBV2 and TRBJ2-1, with D unclear. The CDR3 length is 13 residues. Trimming removed 8 bases at V and 14 bases at J, with 22 bases between. CDR1 and CDR2 (germline): SNHLY, FYNNEI.

This chain links TRBV30 with TRBJ2-3; tentative D call: TRBD2 (6 bases). The V gene's germline CDR1 is GTSNPN and CDR2 SVGIG (reference sequence). Trimming stripped 2 bases from V and 2 bases from J, with 17 bases between. CDR3 length equals 16 residues. The CDR3 DNA is TGTGCCTGGAGTTCAAAAGTTCGGGACTTCACAGATACGCAGTATTTT. Protein: CAWSSKVRDFTDTQYF.

The DNA for the CDR3 is TGTGCCAGCAGCGTAGACTGGGTAGGGGGAGAGACCCAGTACTTC. Its translation is CASSVDWVGGETQYF. The chain couples TRBV9 to TRBJ2-5, with D possibly matching TRBD1 (6 bases). This CDR3 has 15 residues. Trimming removed 0 bases from V and 4 bases from J, with 13 bases in between. Germline V CDR1 and CDR2: SGDLS, YYNGEE.

This chain connects TRBV15 to TRBJ2-2, with TRBD1 identical over 7 bases. Germline V gives CDR1 LNHNV, CDR2 YYDKDF (reference sequence). V lost 3 bases to trimming and J lost 3 bases; unmatched junction nucleotides: 4. The CDR3 covers 15 residues. CDR3 in amino acids: CATSRADRDTGELFF. The CDR3 DNA is TGTGCCACCAGCAGGGCAGACAGGGACACCGGGGAGCTGTTTTTT. Full variable domain (rest looked up from reference TRBV15 and TRBJ2-2): DAMVIQNPRYQVTQFGKPVTLSCSQTLNHNVMYWYQQKSSQAPKLLFHYYDKDFNNEADTPDNFQSRRPNTSFCFLDIRSPGLGDTAMYLCATSRADRDTGELFFGEGSRLTVL.

The V gene is TRBV25-1, the J gene TRBJ2-2, with D tentatively TRBD2 (5 bases). This CDR3 comprises 13 residues. CDR1 MGHDK and CDR2 SYGVNS come from the germline V gene. Trimming removed 6 bases from V and 4 bases from J, with 9 bases in between. Written as DNA, the CDR3 is TGTGCCAGCAGACCGGGAACCACCGGGGAGCTGTTTTTT. This codes for CASRPGTTGELFF.

As for this clone: Germline is not matched at one junction end, which may reflect a read error. Other DNA sequences in this sample translate to the same CDR3. This chain uses TRBV7-7 with TRBJ2-1; 11 bases match TRBD2. The CDR3 sequence is 15 residues long. CDR1 is SSHAT, CDR2 FNYEAQ, per germline (reference sequence). CDR3 DNA sequence: TGTGCTAGCAGCCTGGGACTAGCGGCCTACAATGAGCAGTTCTTC. Translated, it gives CASSLGLAAYNEQFF.

Comments on this clone: Other DNA sequences of this sample code for an identical CDR3. The chain combines TRBV5-1 with TRBJ2-5, with 8 bases lining up with TRBD1. CDR3 length equals 14 residues. The V and J ends lost 2 bases and 5 bases, in that order; junction bases with no gene match: 5. Germline V gene data show CDR1 as SGHRS and CDR2 as YFSETQ. CDR3 protein: CASSFGTGQETQYF. CDR3 DNA: TGCGCCAGCAGCTTCGGGACAGGTCAGGAGACCCAGTACTTC. The entire variable domain, with the rest obtained from reference TRBV5-1 and TRBJ2-5, is as follows: KAGVTQTPRYLIKTRGQQVTLSCSPISGHRSVSWYQQTPGQGLQFLFEYFSETQRNKGNFPGRFSGRQFSNSRSEMNVSTLELGDSALYLCASSFGTGQETQYFGPGTRLLVL.

The chain employs TRBV30 and TRBJ1-2, with TRBD1 identical over 10 bases. Germline V gene sequence: CDR1 GTSNPN, CDR2 SVGIG (reference sequence). The CDR3 runs 14 residues. Losses at the gene ends were 0 bases for V and 7 bases for J; bases not matched to a gene: 5. CDR3 nucleotides: TGTGCCTGGAGTGTACAAGGGACAGGGGTTGGCTACACCTTC. Residues: CAWSVQGTGVGYTF. The variable domain in full, completed from reference TRBV30 and TRBJ1-2, reads SQTIHQWPATLVQPVGSPLSLECTVEGTSNPNLYWYRQAAGRGLQLLFYSVGIGQISSEVPQNLSASRPQDRQFILSSKKLLLSDSGFYLCAWSVQGTGVGYTFGSGTRLTVV.

The CDR3 nucleotides are TGCGCCAGCAGCTTTAGTGGGACAGGGGACGGCTACACCTTC. Translating it yields CASSFSGTGDGYTF. The rearrangement joins TRBV5-1 to TRBJ1-2, with 10 bases aligning to TRBD1. The CDR3 has 14 residues. Germline CDR1 is SGHRS and CDR2 is YFSETQ. Trimming cost V 2 bases and J 8 bases; bases outside gene matches: 6.

This chain joins TRBV6-6 and TRBJ2-1; TRBD2 matches 7 bases. The germline gives CDR1 MNHNY, CDR2 SVGAGI (reference sequence). The trim removed 2 bases at V and 4 bases at J, leaving 5 bases unmatched. The CDR3 contains 15 residues. The CDR3 DNA sequence: TGTGCCAGCAGTTACGGGGCGGGGGAATACAATGAGCAGTTCTTC. Its protein is CASSYGAGEYNEQFF.

This rearrangement joins TRBV6-1 to TRBJ2-7, with D perhaps TRBD2 (6 bases). Per the germline V gene, CDR1 is MNHNS and CDR2 is SASEGT. The V end was cut by 6 bases, the J end by 0 bases, with 9 bases between. The CDR3 runs 13 residues. The CDR3 reads CASRTGVSYEQYF. Written as DNA, the CDR3 is TGTGCCAGCAGAACGGGAGTCTCCTACGAGCAGTACTTC.

The rearrangement uses TRBV9 and TRBJ2-1; 12 bases agree with TRBD2. The CDR3 runs 16 residues. Germline V gene sequence: CDR1 SGDLS, CDR2 YYNGEE. V lost 7 bases, J lost 7 bases, and 12 bases stayed unmatched. CDR3 loop: CASERKETSGSNEQFF. The DNA of the CDR3 is TGTGCCAGCGAGCGTAAGGAGACTAGCGGGAGTAATGAGCAGTTCTTC.

The chain recombines TRBV11-1 with TRBJ2-2; D is possibly TRBD2 (5 bases). The V and J ends lost 0 bases and 6 bases respectively, with 17 bases between them. The CDR3 covers 17 residues. Germline CDR1 reads SGHAT; CDR2 reads FQDESV (reference sequence). The CDR3 reads CASSLARVGKNPGELFF. The DNA of the CDR3 is TGTGCCAGCAGCTTAGCGCGGGTAGGGAAGAATCCCGGGGAGCTGTTTTTT. The full variable domain, its missing parts supplied by reference TRBV11-1 and TRBJ2-2, is EAEVAQSPRYKITEKSQAVAFWCDPISGHATLYWYRQILGQGPELLVQFQDESVVDDSQLPKDRFSAERLKGVDSTLKIQPAELGDSAMYLCASSLARVGKNPGELFFGEGSRLTVL.

V usage is TRBV15 and J usage is TRBJ1-1, with a weak D call TRBD1 (5 bases). The CDR3 covers 13 residues. Trimming removed 0 bases at V and 6 bases at J, with 8 bases between. The germline CDR1 and CDR2 sequences are LNHNV and YYDKDF (reference sequence). CDR3 DNA sequence: TGTGCCACCAGCAGAGATCAGGGTGCTGAAGCTTTCTTT. It is translated as CATSRDQGAEAFF.

The V gene is TRBV27, the J gene TRBJ2-3; 8 nucleotides align to TRBD2. The CDR3 is 15 residues long. The germline gives CDR1 MNHEY, CDR2 SMNVEV (reference sequence). V shed 8 bases, J shed 2 bases, and the junction held 9 bases outside the gene matches. In nucleotides, the CDR3 is TGTGCCAGCGCCCGCGGGGGGTGGGACACAGATACGCAGTATTTT. As protein: CASARGGWDTDTQYF.

The rearrangement links TRBV12-5 to TRBJ2-2, with D possibly TRBD1 on 6 matching bases. V was clipped by 6 bases and J by 6 bases, with 20 bases between them. Germline V lookup: CDR1 LGHNT, CDR2 FRNRAP. The CDR3 totals 16 residues. CDR3 protein: CASGPPGESAAGELFF. In DNA, the CDR3 is TGTGCTAGTGGCCCTCCAGGGGAATCGGCGGCCGGGGAGCTGTTTTTT.

V and J are TRBV5-6 and TRBJ2-1; 7 bases are a match to TRBD2. Germline CDR1 is SGHDT and CDR2 is YYEEEE. The CDR3 is 14 amino acids. V was clipped by 1 base and J by 2 bases; unmatched bases: 0. The CDR3 sequence is CASSLTSAYNEQFF. In DNA, the CDR3 is TGTGCCAGCAGCTTGACTAGCGCCTACAATGAGCAGTTCTTC.

The V and J genes are TRBV19 and TRBJ2-1; the match to TRBD2 covers 10 bases. The CDR3 covers 15 residues. Per the germline V gene, CDR1 is LNHDA and CDR2 is SQIVND (reference sequence). J gave up 1 base and V 4 bases, and 1 base lay outside the gene matches. The CDR3 nucleotides are TGTGCCAGTAGTAGGACTAGCGGATCCTACAATGAGCAGTTCTTC. The encoded protein is CASSRTSGSYNEQFF. The full variable domain, rest sourced from reference TRBV19 and TRBJ2-1, is DGGITQSPKYLFRKEGQNVTLSCEQNLNHDAMYWYRQDPGQGLRLIYYSQIVNDFQKGDIAEGYSVSREKKESFPLTVTSAQKNPTAFYLCASSRTSGSYNEQFFGPGTRLTVL.

The rearrangement joins TRBV30 to TRBJ1-2; perhaps TRBD1 as D (6 bases). The V end was cut by 0 bases, the J end by 2 bases, with 13 bases between. Looked up from germline, CDR1 is GTSNPN and CDR2 is SVGIG (reference sequence). The CDR3 is 15 amino acids. CDR3 sequence: CAWSVFGGLNYGYTF. CDR3 nucleotides: TGTGCCTGGAGTGTATTCGGGGGGCTGAACTATGGCTACACCTTC.

This chain joins TRBV7-9 and TRBJ1-2; tentatively, D is TRBD1 (5 bases). Germline CDR1 SEHNR, CDR2 FQNEAQ (reference sequence). V was cut by 0 bases and J by 5 bases, with 19 bases left in between. This CDR3 has 17 residues. CDR3 sequence reads: CASSLAPRDRRGYGYTF. In DNA, the CDR3 is TGTGCCAGCAGCTTAGCGCCCCGGGACCGCCGGGGGTATGGCTACACCTTC. Based on the CDR3 plus reference TRBV7-9 and TRBJ1-2, the full variable domain is DTGVSQNPRHKITKRGQNVTFRCDPISEHNRLYWYRQTLGQGPEFLTYFQNEAQLEKSRLLSDRFSAERPKGSFSTLEIQRTEQGDSAMYLCASSLAPRDRRGYGYTFGSGTRLTVV.

The chain is built from TRBV7-9 and TRBJ1-1; D is uncertain. CDR1 SEHNR and CDR2 FQNEAQ come from the germline V gene (reference sequence). The CDR3 length is 12 residues. V was pared by 1 base and J by 7 bases, with 7 bases between. The DNA of the CDR3 is TGTGCCAGCAGCTTAGGAGGCTTTGAAGCTTTCTTT. Translated, it gives CASSLGGFEAFF.

Points on this clone: Additional DNA sequences in this sample encode the identical CDR3. The rearrangement joins TRBV5-1 to TRBJ1-2, with a possible D match to TRBD1 (5 bases). CDR1 is SGHRS, CDR2 YFSETQ, per germline. The V end was cut by 4 bases, the J end by 4 bases, with 23 bases between. The CDR3 covers 17 residues. CDR3 DNA: TGCGCCAGCAGCCTGGGACCTAACGGGTTTGGTGTCTATGGCTACACCTTC. It yields the protein CASSLGPNGFGVYGYTF. The whole variable domain, remainder taken from reference TRBV5-1 and TRBJ1-2, is KAGVTQTPRYLIKTRGQQVTLSCSPISGHRSVSWYQQTPGQGLQFLFEYFSETQRNKGNFPGRFSGRQFSNSRSEMNVSTLELGDSALYLCASSLGPNGFGVYGYTFGSGTRLTVV.

The chain combines TRBV9 with TRBJ2-1; no definite D call. Germline CDR1 reads SGDLS; CDR2 reads YYNGEE. Trimming stripped 3 bases from V and 5 bases from J, with 12 bases between. There are 14 residues in the CDR3. CDR3 protein: CASSARDRNNEQFF. The CDR3 nucleotides are TGTGCCAGCAGCGCGCGTGATAGAAACAATGAGCAGTTCTTC.

The CDR3 region is CASSLIGRSSYEQYF. In nucleotides, the CDR3 is TGTGCCAGCAGCTTAATAGGCCGGAGCTCCTACGAGCAGTACTTC. V usage is TRBV11-2 and J usage is TRBJ2-7; D not certain. V gave up 2 bases and J gave up 0 bases, with 11 bases separating them. Germline-derived CDR1 and CDR2 are SGHAT and FQNNGV. The CDR3 runs 15 residues.